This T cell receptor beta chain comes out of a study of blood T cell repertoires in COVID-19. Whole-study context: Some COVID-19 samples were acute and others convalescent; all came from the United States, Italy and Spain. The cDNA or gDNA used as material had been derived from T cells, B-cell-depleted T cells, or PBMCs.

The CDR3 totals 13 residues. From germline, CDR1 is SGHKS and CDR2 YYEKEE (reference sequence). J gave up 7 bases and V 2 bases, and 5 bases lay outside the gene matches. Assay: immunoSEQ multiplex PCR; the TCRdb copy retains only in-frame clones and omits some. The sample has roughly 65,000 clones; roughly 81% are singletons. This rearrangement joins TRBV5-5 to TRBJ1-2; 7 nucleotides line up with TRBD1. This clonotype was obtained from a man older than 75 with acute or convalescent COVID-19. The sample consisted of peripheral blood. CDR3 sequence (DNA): TGTGCCAGCAGCTTCTCAGGGGGTTTTGGCTACACCTTC. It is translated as CASSFSGGFGYTF.